The 20 T cell receptor beta chains below were found in one sample sequenced in a study of tumor-infiltrating lymphocytes in oesophageal squamous cell carcinoma. Each CDR3 protein is one row after TCRdb ran MiXCR on the PCR reads. Here the sample spans roughly 17,000 distinct CDR3 sequences, about 43% being singletons. The sample comprised normal esophageal tissue next to the tumor. The source is a female donor with esophageal squamous cell carcinoma.

V is TRBV7-8 and J is TRBJ1-5, with 7 bases identical to TRBD1. The CDR3 is made up of 14 amino acids. The ends lost 1 base at V and 7 bases at J; junction bases unmatched: 4. The germline gives CDR1 SGHVS, CDR2 FQNEAQ. The chain's CDR3 is CASSLGQGEQPQHF. The DNA of the CDR3 is TGTGCCAGCAGCTTAGGACAGGGTGAGCAGCCCCAGCATTTT.

The chain recombines TRBV11-3 with TRBJ2-3; TRBD1 matches at 11 bases. The closer fit of TRBJ2-1 to the DNA end suggests the J call may be wrong. This CDR3 has 15 amino acids. The germline CDR1 and CDR2 sequences are SGHNT and YENEEA. The CDR3 loop reads CASSLRGTGGNEQFF. The DNA of the CDR3 is TGTGCCAGCAGCTTAAGAGGGACAGGGGGGAATGAGCAGTTCTTC.

V is TRBV6-2 or TRBV6-3 and J is TRBJ2-5, with a weak D call TRBD2 (6 bases). Matching the DNA end better, TRBJ2-3 makes the J call doubtful. This CDR3 region has 13 residues. Germline V CDR1 and CDR2: MNHEY, SVGEGT. The DNA of the CDR3 is TGTGCCAGCAGCGACGGAGGGTCAAAGGCGCAGTATTTT. Amino acid sequence: CASSDGGSKAQYF.

This clonotype is a singleton in its sample. The chain combines TRBV7-3 with TRBJ2-7; unclear D gene. The DNA matches TRBJ2-1 better at its end, which makes the J call doubtful. Germline loops: CDR1 SGHTA, CDR2 FQGTGA. The CDR3 length is 13 residues. The CDR3 here is CASSPRRSGEQFF. Here the CDR3 DNA reads TGTGCCAGCAGCCCCCGACGCTCTGGAGAGCAGTTCTTC.

This chain links TRBV4-2 with TRBJ1-6; 8 bases line up with TRBD1. This CDR3 is 14 amino acids long. Losses at the gene ends were 4 bases for V and 8 bases for J; bases not matched to a gene: 4. CDR1 LGHNA and CDR2 YNFKEQ come from the germline V gene. The CDR3: CASSRGQGDSPLHF. CDR3 in DNA: TGTGCCAGCAGCCGAGGACAGGGTGATTCACCCCTCCACTTT.

This sequence joins TRBV7-3 and TRBJ2-4, with D hard to call. The DNA end lines up better with TRBJ2-1; the J call may be wrong. Germline V gives CDR1 SGHTA, CDR2 FQGTGA. The CDR3 extends over 13 amino acids. CDR3 sequence: CASSLSGSNEQFF. In nucleotides, the CDR3 is TGTGCCAGCAGCTTAAGTGGCAGCAATGAGCAGTTCTTC.

The V and J genes are TRBV4-3 and TRBJ1-6, with 8 nucleotides matching TRBD1. The CDR3 is made up of 15 amino acids. The junction had 5 bases not matched to a gene; V was cut back by 2 bases and J by 8 bases. In germline, CDR1 is LGHNA, CDR2 YSLEER. This chain's CDR3 is CASSQTRTGYSPLHF. The DNA for the CDR3 is TGCGCCAGCAGCCAAACTAGGACAGGGTATTCACCCCTCCACTTT.

J is TRBJ2-6 and V is TRBV7-2; 8 bases fit TRBD2. In germline, CDR1 is SGHTA, CDR2 FQGNSA. The V gene end was trimmed by 5 bases and the J gene end by 4 bases; junction bases not matched to a gene: 4. The CDR3 runs 15 residues. The CDR3 DNA follows: TGTGCCAGCAGCGCGACTAGCGCCGGGGCCAACGTCCTGACTTTC. This translates into CASSATSAGANVLTF.

This clonotype has more than one count but fewer than ten. This may be a read error: a much more frequent sequence differs by one nucleotide. This chain connects TRBV7-2 to TRBJ2-3, with TRBD2 matching 8 bases. The J call may be incorrect, as the DNA end agrees better with TRBJ2-1. Germline-derived CDR1 and CDR2 are SGHTA and FQGNSA. The CDR3 length is 20 residues. The CDR3 reads CASSLRALGGANSGSYEQFF. CDR3 coding DNA: TGTGCCAGCAGCTTACGTGCCCTCGGGGGGGCGAACTCCGGGTCCTACGAGCAGTTCTTC.

V is TRBV7-2 and J is TRBJ2-7; TRBD2 aligns across 7 bases. With V trimmed by 2 bases and J by 0 bases, 10 bases remained unmatched. The CDR3 consists of 17 residues. Germline loops: CDR1 SGHTA, CDR2 FQGNSA. The DNA of the CDR3 is TGTGCCAGCAGCTTATCTTCGGCGGGGGAACGCTCCTACGAGCAGTACTTC. As protein: CASSLSSAGERSYEQYF.

This clonotype was counted many times. J is TRBJ2-1 and V is TRBV27; unclear D gene. Trimming shortened V by 3 bases and J by 5 bases, and 14 bases separated the two germline ends. The germline V gene encodes CDR1 MNHEY and CDR2 SMNVEV (reference sequence). The CDR3 runs to 15 residues. DNA for the CDR3: TGTGCCAGCAGTTTCCGGACGGCGTCCCACAATGAGCAGTTCTTC. Translating it yields CASSFRTASHNEQFF.

This chain links TRBV5-1 with TRBJ2-3; no firm D call. CDR1 is SGHRS and CDR2 is YFSETQ in the germline V gene. CDR3 length: 16 residues. The V end lost 2 bases, the J end lost 0 bases, and 13 bases lay between the germline ends. Written as DNA, the CDR3 is TGCGCCAGCAGCTTTTCTAGTTTCTCTAGCACAGATACGCAGTATTTT. This encodes CASSFSSFSSTDTQYF.

The chain couples TRBV7-6 to TRBJ2-3; possibly TRBD2 for D (5 bases). Germline CDR1 reads SGHVS; CDR2 reads FNYEAQ. The CDR3 is 16 residues long. V dropped 5 bases and J dropped 0 bases, with 15 bases sitting between them. CDR3 region: CASSRGIGGSTDTQYF. CDR3 DNA: TGTGCCAGCAGCCGAGGGATCGGCGGTAGCACAGATACGCAGTATTTT.

The chain combines TRBV28 with TRBJ1-4; 10 bases match TRBD1. V dropped 5 bases and J dropped 7; count of bases not matched to a gene: 4. CDR3 length: 14 amino acids. Germline loops: CDR1 MDHEN, CDR2 SYDVKM. The CDR3 is CASSQTGGGEKLFF. Here the CDR3 DNA reads TGTGCCAGCAGTCAGACAGGGGGCGGTGAAAAACTGTTTTTT.

In this sample, this clonotype turned up many times. The chain is built from TRBV5-1 and TRBJ2-5; D may correspond to TRBD1 or TRBD2 (5 bases each). CDR3 length: 13 amino acids. The V gene's germline CDR1 is SGHRS and CDR2 YFSETQ. V was shortened by 4 bases and J by 1 base, with 8 bases between the two germline ends. For the CDR3, the DNA is TGCGCCAGCAGCAGGGACGGCCAAGAGACCCAGTACTTC. Protein: CASSRDGQETQYF.

V gene TRBV5-1 combines with J gene TRBJ2-4; 9 nucleotides match TRBD2. The J call may be wrong; the DNA end is better matched by TRBJ2-7. Germline CDR1 and CDR2: SGHRS and YFSETQ. This CDR3 is 16 amino acids long. The CDR3 loop is CASSSRAGGISHEQYF. As DNA, the CDR3 is TGCGCCAGCAGCTCGAGAGCGGGGGGAATTAGTCACGAGCAGTACTTC.

This clonotype was counted at least ten times. The chain is built from TRBV5-4 and TRBJ2-5, with TRBD2 as a possible D gene (5 bases). Germline V gene lookup returns CDR1 SGHNT and CDR2 YYREEE (reference sequence). V lost 4 bases and J 5 bases, leaving 9 bases between the germline ends. The CDR3 runs 12 residues. DNA of the CDR3: TGTGCCAGCAGCGGGAGTGGGGAGACCCAGTACTTC. Encoded protein: CASSGSGETQYF. Full variable domain (rest looked up from reference TRBV5-4 and TRBJ2-5): ETGVTQSPTHLIKTRGQQVTLRCSSQSGHNTVSWYQQALGQGPQFIFQYYREEENGRGNFPPRFSGLQFPNYSSELNVNALELDDSALYLCASSGSGETQYFGPGTRLLVL.

The rearrangement joins TRBV7-3 to TRBJ2-7, with D hard to call. The J call may not be correct, given that the DNA end is closer to TRBJ2-5. This CDR3 is built from 14 residues. From germline, CDR1 is SGHTA and CDR2 FQGTGA. The DNA of the CDR3 is TGTGCCAGCAGCTTATCCCACTCGACTGAGACCCAGTACTTC. It yields the protein CASSLSHSTETQYF.

This clonotype has more than one count but fewer than ten. J is TRBJ2-3 and V is TRBV4-1, with TRBD1 matching 7 bases. The CDR3 extends over 18 amino acids. After removal of 4 bases from V and 0 bases from J, the junction contained 13 bases not matched to a gene. Germline V gives CDR1 MGHRA, CDR2 YSYEKL. The DNA for the CDR3 is TGCGCCAGCAGCCGGATCATAACAGGGGCTACTAGCACAGATACGCAGTATTTT. As protein: CASSRIITGATSTDTQYF.

This clonotype was detected many times. The chain uses TRBV28 and TRBJ2-4, with D possibly being TRBD1 (6 bases). Germline V gives CDR1 MDHEN, CDR2 SYDVKM. Trimming took 6 bases from V and 1 from J, leaving 25 bases between them. The CDR3 covers 19 residues. Written as DNA, the CDR3 is TGTGCCAGCAGCCTTAGGGCCTTCTCAGGGGAGCGGGCCAAAAACATTCAGTACTTC. Translating it yields CASSLRAFSGERAKNIQYF.